This T cell receptor beta chain stems from a study of vaccination effects on CD4 cells after COVID-19. In the study overall: Participants were given two doses of BNT162b2 or mRNA-1273 vaccine.

Repertoires were generated with immunoSEQ multiplex PCR, while TCRdb's copy carries only in-frame clones and drops some. Among some 30,000 clones listed, 72% were seen once. For this clone: Its antigen remains unknown.

The CDR3 has 16 amino acids. Trimming pared 0 bases from V and 7 bases from J, leaving 17 bases between. Germline CDR1 reads SGDLS; CDR2 reads YYNGEE. The ViraFEST assay expanded antigen-specific CD4+ T cells with viral peptide pools before sequencing. Investigators separated out CD4+ T cells once 10 days of culture had passed. The vaccine recipients had no prior SARS-CoV-2 infection, with negative nucleocapsid antibodies. Wells of a few million PBMC each were grown with approximately 10 IU/ml IL-2 and roughly 9.2 ug/ml peptides. General observations from the study: The study found marked clonal contraction of infection- and vaccine-induced clones late after vaccination.

The receptor comes from a human donor who received a COVID-19 vaccine. V usage is TRBV9 and J usage is TRBJ1-3, with a tentative D call TRBD1 (5 bases). The source material was CD4+ T cells from PBMCs cultured with SARS-CoV-2 spike peptides, sampled before COVID-19 vaccination. The CDR3 sequence is CASSVGDPRLGNTIYF. CDR3 DNA: TGTGCCAGCAGCGTAGGGGACCCGCGGCTTGGGAACACCATATATTTT. Using reference TRBV9 and TRBJ1-3 for the parts outside the CDR3, the full variable domain is DSGVTQTPKHLITATGQRVTLRCSPRSGDLSVYWYQQSLDQGLQFLIQYYNGEERAKGNILERFSAQQFPDLHSELNLSSLELGDSALYFCASSVGDPRLGNTIYFGEGSWLTVV.